This is a list of T cell receptor beta chains from one sample in a study of Graves' ophthalmopathy and Graves' hyperthyroidism. TCRdb used MiXCR to reprocess the multiplex PCR reads, holding one entry per CDR3 protein. The sample contains about 400,000 distinct CDR3 sequences, around 20% of which appear only once. Sequenced: peripheral blood. Source of these receptors: a woman younger than 30 with stable Graves' hyperthyroidism. The CDR3 runs from the conserved cysteine through the conserved F or W. Fields, in order: V gene, clone size, J gene, D gene, CDR3 protein, CDR3 DNA. D genes are given only for firm matches. The size entry is marked missing in some rows and otherwise reads once, few, many or a size class.

TRBV11-2,many,TRBJ2-7,-,CASSRQPSYEQYF,TGTGCCAGCAGCCGACAGCCTTCCTACGAGCAGTACTTC
TRBV7-8,many,TRBJ1-1,-,CASSSQQAEAFF,TGTGCCAGCAGCTCCCAGCAGGCCGAAGCTTTCTTT
TRBV28,many,TRBJ2-7,-,CASSLPSGFSAREQYF,TGTGCCAGCAGTTTACCCTCGGGTTTTTCGGCGCGGGAGCAGTACTTC
TRBV12-3/TRBV12-4,many,TRBJ2-7,-,CASRMDSYEQYF,TGTGCCAGCAGGATGGACAGCTACGAGCAGTACTTC
TRBV28,many,TRBJ2-7,-,CASSRDTGDEQYF,TGTGCCAGCAGTCGGGACACGGGGGACGAGCAGTACTTC
TRBV19,many,TRBJ1-1,-,CASSILGRANTEAFF,TGTGCCAGTAGTATTCTGGGCAGAGCGAACACTGAAGCTTTCTTT
TRBV30,many,TRBJ2-2,-,CAWSSGVTGELFF,TGTGCCTGGAGTTCAGGGGTCACCGGGGAGCTGTTTTTT
TRBV2,many,TRBJ2-3,-,CARARELAEDTQYF,TGTGCCAGAGCAAGGGAACTAGCCGAAGATACGCAGTATTTT
TRBV13,-,TRBJ2-7,-,CASSSNVGNSYEQYF,TGTGCCAGCAGCTCGAACGTTGGAAACTCCTACGAGCAGTACTTC
TRBV10-3,-,TRBJ1-1,-,CASSDPGGESAFF,TGTGCCAGCAGTGACCCGGGGGGGGAATCGGCTTTCTTT
TRBV6-1,many,TRBJ2-2,-,CASGRTGNTGELFF,TGTGCCAGCGGGAGGACAGGGAACACCGGGGAGCTGTTTTTT
TRBV18,-,TRBJ1-2,-,CASSPVASASNYGYTF,TGTGCCAGCTCACCAGTAGCGTCAGCTTCGAACTATGGCTACACCTTC
TRBV15,-,TRBJ2-2,-,CATRRGNTTTGELFF,TGTGCCACCCGGCGCGGAAACACGACCACCGGGGAGCTGTTTTTT
TRBV24-1,few,TRBJ2-5,TRBD2,CATSDLAGPGTQYF,TGTGCCACCAGTGACCTAGCGGGGCCGGGGACCCAGTACTTC
TRBV19,few,TRBJ1-1,-,CASSIQIQNTEAFF,TGTGCCAGTAGTATCCAAATCCAGAACACTGAAGCTTTCTTT
TRBV5-6,many,TRBJ2-7,TRBD1,CASSWGTGKYEQYF,TGTGCCAGCAGCTGGGGGACAGGTAAATACGAGCAGTACTTC
TRBV6-6,many,TRBJ2-7,-,CASTPLKTYEQYF,TGTGCCAGCACCCCGTTAAAGACCTACGAGCAGTACTTC
TRBV6-2/TRBV6-3,many,TRBJ1-5,TRBD1,CASSYGQAVSNQPQHF,TGTGCCAGCAGTTATGGACAGGCGGTTAGCAATCAGCCCCAGCATTTT
TRBV7-2,many,TRBJ2-5,TRBD1,CASSSRTGSQETQYF,TGTGCCAGCAGCTCTAGGACAGGGAGCCAAGAGACCCAGTACTTC
TRBV12-3/TRBV12-4,-,TRBJ1-1,-,CASNLRGMNTEAFF,TGTGCCAGCAACCTCAGGGGAATGAACACTGAAGCTTTCTTT
TRBV19,many,TRBJ2-5,TRBD2,CASSKTSGTIRQETQYF,TGTGCCAGTAGTAAGACTAGCGGGACAATCCGCCAAGAGACCCAGTACTTC
TRBV12-3/TRBV12-4,many,TRBJ2-5,TRBD2,CASSPLAGGQEAQYF,TGTGCCAGCAGTCCACTAGCGGGGGGACAAGAGGCCCAGTACTTC
TRBV6-5,many,TRBJ2-7,-,CASSYVLGTRSYEQYF,TGTGCCAGCAGTTACGTATTGGGGACCCGATCCTACGAGCAGTACTTC
TRBV27,-,TRBJ1-1,TRBD1,CASSFEGTRGLDTEAFF,TGTGCCAGCAGTTTTGAGGGGACCAGGGGGTTGGATACTGAAGCTTTCTTT
TRBV3-1,-,TRBJ2-2,TRBD2,CASSSPPAGGEGELFF,TGTGCCAGCAGCTCACCTCCAGCGGGAGGCGAGGGGGAGCTGTTTTTT
TRBV28,many,TRBJ1-2,TRBD1,CASSFVQGGGYTF,TGTGCCAGCAGTTTTGTACAGGGGGGTGGCTACACCTTC